This T cell receptor beta chain comes out of a study of OX40 agonist ivuxolimab in advanced cancers. Study conclusions and caveats: On average, a greater number of expanded clones characterised CD8+ T cells relative to CD4+.

Produced via immunoSEQ multiplex PCR; TCRdb's table is partial and in-frame only. The top ten hold approximately 5.4% of the sample, which has tens of thousands of clones, around 90% seen once. CDR3 length: 20 amino acids. Germline CDR1 is SNHLY and CDR2 is FYNNEI. After removal of 0 bases from V and 3 bases from J, the junction contained 18 bases not matched to a gene. In the case of this clone: Its antigen is not known.

Sequencing was performed on CD4+ or CD8+ T cells sorted from blood, taken in a trial of the OX40 agonist ivuxolimab. The chain uses TRBV2 and TRBJ2-7; 9 nucleotides agree with TRBD2. This clonotype was obtained from an adult with an advanced solid tumor such as melanoma, head and neck, liver or kidney cancer. The DNA for the CDR3 is TGTGCCAGCAGTGAAGCAGCGGCTAGCGGGACCCTTTCAAATATCTACGAGCAGTACTTC. It specifies CASSEAAASGTLSNIYEQYF.